A selection of T cell receptor beta chains follows, all from one sample in a study of T cell clones after liver transplantation. Clones were read by immunoSEQ multiplex PCR, and TCRdb kept only the in-frame ones, dropping some. Of around 100,000 clones listed, about 86% are singletons. Sequencing was performed on CD4+ T cells from blood, taken approximately 4 years after liver transplant. These receptors all come from a human patient who received a liver transplant. Part of the T cell pool may stem from the graft donor. Both conserved end residues are part of each CDR3. The order of the fields is J gene, D gene, V gene, clone size, CDR3 DNA, CDR3 protein. A D gene is named only where the DNA matches it firmly. The size of a clone is reported for some rows only, either as once, few or many, or as a class for expanded clones.

>TRBJ2-6|NA|TRBV6-6|few
TGTGCCAGCACCCCCCAGGGTGCTGGGGCCAACGTCCTGACTTTC
CASTPQGAGANVLTF
>TRBJ1-1|NA|TRBV18|NA
TGTGCCAGCTCACCCCTCGGACAGTTTAACACTGAAGCTTTCTTT
CASSPLGQFNTEAFF
>TRBJ1-5|NA|TRBV4-1|once
TGCGCCAGCAGCCCCCAGGACAGCGCACGCAATCAGCCCCAGCATTTT
CASSPQDSARNQPQHF
>TRBJ2-4|NA|TRBV11-1|few
TGTGCCAGCAGCTTAGACAGGGTGGCAGACATTCAGTACTTC
CASSLDRVADIQYF
>TRBJ1-1|TRBD1|TRBV27|NA
TGTGCCAGCAGTTTCAGGGGGCGGACTGAAGCTTTCTTT
CASSFRGRTEAFF
>TRBJ1-1|NA|TRBV4-1|NA
TGCGCCAGCAGCCAAGATCGGCCTTTCCCCTTGTCTTTCTTT
CASSQDRPFPLSFF
>TRBJ2-1|NA|TRBV5-4|NA
TGTGCCAGCAGCTCAAAGGACTCGAGGTACAATGAGCAGTTCTTC
CASSSKDSRYNEQFF
>TRBJ1-1|NA|TRBV18|NA
TGTGCCAGCTCACCTAAGGATGAAGCTTTCTTT
CASSPKDEAFF
>TRBJ2-1|TRBD2|TRBV28|NA
TGTGCCAGCAGTAGGTCTAGCGGGAGTCAGGGTGAGCAGTTCTTC
CASSRSSGSQGEQFF
>TRBJ1-1|NA|TRBV5-1|NA
TGCGCCAGCAGCTTGCAGGGATGGGACACTGAAGCTTTCTTT
CASSLQGWDTEAFF